A selection of T cell receptor beta chains follows, all from one sample in a study of identical twins. TCRdb passed the 5' RACE reads through MiXCR, listing each CDR3 protein once. The data show 500,000 or so distinct CDR3 sequences, less than 25% seen once. In addition, the sample was reused for a study of T cells expressing NK-cell markers.

Source material: CD4+ T cells sorted from blood. These receptors were taken from a woman younger than 35 in good health. Both conserved end residues are part of each CDR3. D genes are given only for firm matches. Size is stated for part of the rows, as once, few or many counts, or as a class when the clone is expanded.

CDR3 length	D gene	J gene	clone size	V gene	CDR3 protein	CDR3 DNA
13	.	TRBJ2-1	few	TRBV12-3/TRBV12-4	CASSGRDHNEQFF	TGTGCCAGCAGTGGCCGGGACCACAATGAGCAGTTCTTC
13	.	TRBJ2-1	few	TRBV15	CASRGRAYNEQFF	TGTGCCTCGAGGGGGAGGGCCTACAATGAGCAGTTCTTC
15	.	TRBJ2-2	many	TRBV6-4	CASSATPGDTGELFF	TGTGCCAGCAGTGCCACCCCAGGGGACACCGGGGAGCTGTTTTTT
13	.	TRBJ1-3	.	TRBV20-1	CSARSRGRNTIYF	TGCAGTGCTAGATCTCGGGGAAGAAACACCATATATTTT
15	.	TRBJ2-2	few	TRBV4-3	CASSLGFTNTGELFF	TGCGCCAGCAGCCTAGGGTTCACGAACACCGGGGAGCTGTTTTTT
18	TRBD2	TRBJ2-1	.	TRBV15	CATSRTPWGSGGNNEQFF	TGTGCCACCAGCAGAACCCCCTGGGGTAGCGGGGGAAACAATGAGCAGTTCTTC
14	TRBD1	TRBJ2-5	.	TRBV11-2	CASSPRQGMETQYF	TGTGCCAGCAGCCCAAGACAGGGCATGGAGACCCAGTACTTC
14	.	TRBJ2-5	few	TRBV20-1	CSATKASRQETQYF	TGCAGTGCTACTAAGGCCAGCCGACAAGAGACCCAGTACTTC
13	.	TRBJ2-7	.	TRBV7-2	CASSAQTSYEQYF	TGTGCCAGCAGCGCCCAGACCTCCTACGAGCAGTACTTC
13	.	TRBJ1-1	.	TRBV7-9	CASSLGDSRPAFF	TGTGCCAGCAGCTTAGGAGACAGTAGGCCAGCTTTCTTT
13	TRBD1	TRBJ2-3	few	TRBV10-3	CATRDRDTDTQYF	TGTGCCACAAGGGACAGGGATACAGATACGCAGTATTTT
13	TRBD2	TRBJ2-7	.	TRBV6-1	CASSPNSLAGEYF	TGTGCCAGCAGTCCAAACTCCCTAGCGGGAGAGTACTTC
15	.	TRBJ2-1	once	TRBV4-1	CASSQPGRDFGEQFF	TGCGCCAGCAGCCAACCGGGAAGGGACTTCGGTGAGCAGTTCTTC
16	TRBD2	TRBJ2-3	few	TRBV20-1	CSARDPVGGSTDTQYF	TGCAGTGCTAGAGATCCCGTCGGGGGGAGCACAGATACGCAGTATTTT